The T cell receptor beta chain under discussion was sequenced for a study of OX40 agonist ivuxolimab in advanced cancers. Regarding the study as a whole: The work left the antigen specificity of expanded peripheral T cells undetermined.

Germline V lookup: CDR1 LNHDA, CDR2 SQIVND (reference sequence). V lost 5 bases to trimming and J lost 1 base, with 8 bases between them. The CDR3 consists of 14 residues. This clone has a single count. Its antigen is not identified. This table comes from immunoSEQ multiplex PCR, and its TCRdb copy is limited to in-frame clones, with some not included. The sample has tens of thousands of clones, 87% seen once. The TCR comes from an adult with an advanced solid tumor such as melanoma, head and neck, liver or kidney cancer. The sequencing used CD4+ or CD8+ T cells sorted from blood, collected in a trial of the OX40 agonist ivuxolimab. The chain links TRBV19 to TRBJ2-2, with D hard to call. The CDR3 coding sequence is TGTGCCAGTAGTGTCGACGGGAACACCGGGGAGCTGTTTTTT. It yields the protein CASSVDGNTGELFF.